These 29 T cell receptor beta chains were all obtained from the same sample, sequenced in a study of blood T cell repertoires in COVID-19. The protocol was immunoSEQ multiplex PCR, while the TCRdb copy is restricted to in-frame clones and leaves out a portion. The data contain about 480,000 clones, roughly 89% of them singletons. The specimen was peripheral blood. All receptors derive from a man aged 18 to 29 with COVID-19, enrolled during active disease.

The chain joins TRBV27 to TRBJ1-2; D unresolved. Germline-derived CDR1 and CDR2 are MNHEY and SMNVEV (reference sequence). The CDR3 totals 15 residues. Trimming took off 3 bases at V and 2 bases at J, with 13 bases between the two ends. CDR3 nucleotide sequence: TGTGCCAGCAGTTTTCGCGGCGGAACAAACTATGGCTACACCTTC. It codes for CASSFRGGTNYGYTF.

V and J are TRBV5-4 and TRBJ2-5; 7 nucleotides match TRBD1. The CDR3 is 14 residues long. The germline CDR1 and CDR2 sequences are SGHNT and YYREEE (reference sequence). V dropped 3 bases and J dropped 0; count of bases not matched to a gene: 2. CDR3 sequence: CASSSTGDQETQYF. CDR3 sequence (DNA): TGTGCCAGCAGCTCTACAGGGGACCAAGAGACCCAGTACTTC.

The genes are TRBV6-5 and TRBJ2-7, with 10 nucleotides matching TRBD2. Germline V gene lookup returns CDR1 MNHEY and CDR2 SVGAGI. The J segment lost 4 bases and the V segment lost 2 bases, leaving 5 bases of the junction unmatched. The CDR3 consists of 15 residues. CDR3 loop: CASSYKAGGPYEQYF. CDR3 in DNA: TGTGCCAGCAGTTACAAAGCGGGGGGGCCATACGAGCAGTACTTC.

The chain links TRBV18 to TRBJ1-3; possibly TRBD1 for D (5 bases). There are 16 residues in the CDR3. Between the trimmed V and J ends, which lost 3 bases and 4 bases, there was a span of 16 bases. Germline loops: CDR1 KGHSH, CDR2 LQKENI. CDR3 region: CASSPGSRWTGNTIYF. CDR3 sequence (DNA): TGTGCCAGCTCACCGGGCAGCCGTTGGACAGGAAACACCATATATTTT.

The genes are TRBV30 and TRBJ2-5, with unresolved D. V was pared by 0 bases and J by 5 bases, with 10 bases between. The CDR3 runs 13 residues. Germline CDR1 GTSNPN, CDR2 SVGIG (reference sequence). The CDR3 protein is CAWSVARLETQYF. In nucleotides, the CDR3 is TGTGCCTGGAGTGTAGCTAGGCTCGAGACCCAGTACTTC.

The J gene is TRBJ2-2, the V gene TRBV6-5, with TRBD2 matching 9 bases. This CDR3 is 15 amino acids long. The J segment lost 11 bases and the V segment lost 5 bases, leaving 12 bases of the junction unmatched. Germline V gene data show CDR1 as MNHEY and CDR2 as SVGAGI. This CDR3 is CASSPPPGRGGELFF. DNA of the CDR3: TGTGCCAGCAGTCCACCCCCGGGGCGGGGGGGCGAGCTGTTTTTT.

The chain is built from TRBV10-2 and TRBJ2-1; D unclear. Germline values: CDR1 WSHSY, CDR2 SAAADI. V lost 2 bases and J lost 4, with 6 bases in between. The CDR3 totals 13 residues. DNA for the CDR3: TGCGCCAGCAGTGAGCCTCTATACAATGAGCAGTTCTTC. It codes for CASSEPLYNEQFF.

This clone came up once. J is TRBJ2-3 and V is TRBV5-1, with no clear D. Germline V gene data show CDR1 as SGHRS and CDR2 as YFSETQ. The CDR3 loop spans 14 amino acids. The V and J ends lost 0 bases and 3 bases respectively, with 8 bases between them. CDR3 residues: CASSLGRETDTQYF. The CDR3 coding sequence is TGCGCCAGCAGCTTGGGTCGCGAAACAGATACGCAGTATTTT. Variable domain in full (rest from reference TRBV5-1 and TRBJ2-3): KAGVTQTPRYLIKTRGQQVTLSCSPISGHRSVSWYQQTPGQGLQFLFEYFSETQRNKGNFPGRFSGRQFSNSRSEMNVSTLELGDSALYLCASSLGRETDTQYFGPGTRLTVL.

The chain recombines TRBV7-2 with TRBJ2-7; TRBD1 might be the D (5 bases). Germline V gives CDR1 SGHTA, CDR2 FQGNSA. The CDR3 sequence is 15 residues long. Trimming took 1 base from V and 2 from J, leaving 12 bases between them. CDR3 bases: TGTGCCAGCAGCTTAGAGGGGCTAGAGGCCTACGAGCAGTACTTC. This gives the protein CASSLEGLEAYEQYF.

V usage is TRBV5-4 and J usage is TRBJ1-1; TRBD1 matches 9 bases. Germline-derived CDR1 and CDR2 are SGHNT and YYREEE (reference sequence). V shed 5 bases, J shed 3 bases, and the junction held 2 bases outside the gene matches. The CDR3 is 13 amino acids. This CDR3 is CASRQGAYTEAFF. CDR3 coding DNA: TGTGCCAGCAGACAGGGGGCGTACACTGAAGCTTTCTTT.

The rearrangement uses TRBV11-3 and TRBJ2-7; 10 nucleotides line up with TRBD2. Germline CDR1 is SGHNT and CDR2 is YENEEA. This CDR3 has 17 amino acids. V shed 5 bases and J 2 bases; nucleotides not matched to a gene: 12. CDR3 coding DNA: TGTGCCAGCAGCCCCCGGAAAGCGGGAGGGCCCCCCTACGAGCAGTACTTC. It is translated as CASSPRKAGGPPYEQYF.

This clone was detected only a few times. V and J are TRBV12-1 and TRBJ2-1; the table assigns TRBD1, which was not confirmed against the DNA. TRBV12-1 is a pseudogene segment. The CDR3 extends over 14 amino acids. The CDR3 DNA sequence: TGTGCCAGCAGCACCCGGGACAGGGTGAATGAGCAGTTCTTC. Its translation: CASSTRDRVNEQFF.

The CDR3, as DNA: TGTGCCAGCAGCTTAATGATGACCGGGGATACGCAGTATTTT. It translates to CASSLMMTGDTQYF. This chain joins TRBV11-2 and TRBJ2-3; D is unresolved. The CDR3 totals 14 residues. Trimming took 2 bases from V and 6 from J, leaving 12 bases between them. The germline V gene encodes CDR1 SGHAT and CDR2 FQNNGV.

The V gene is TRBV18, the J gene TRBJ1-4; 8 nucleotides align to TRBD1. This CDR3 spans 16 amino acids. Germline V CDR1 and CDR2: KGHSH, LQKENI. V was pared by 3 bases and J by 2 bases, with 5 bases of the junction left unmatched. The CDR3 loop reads CASSPQGAITNEKLFF. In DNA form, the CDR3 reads TGTGCCAGCTCACCCCAGGGGGCCATTACTAATGAAAAACTGTTTTTT.

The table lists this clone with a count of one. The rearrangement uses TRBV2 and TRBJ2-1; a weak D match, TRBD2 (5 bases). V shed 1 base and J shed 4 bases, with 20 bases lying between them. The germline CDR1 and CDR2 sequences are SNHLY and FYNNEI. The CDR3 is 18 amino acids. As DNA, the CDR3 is TGTGCCAGCAGTGAAGAGTCCAACGGGGTGGTAGGGTACAATGAGCAGTTCTTC. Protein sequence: CASSEESNGVVGYNEQFF. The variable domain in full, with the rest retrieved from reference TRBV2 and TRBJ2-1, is EPEVTQTPSHQVTQMGQEVILRCVPISNHLYFYWYRQILGQKVEFLVSFYNNEISEKSEIFDDQFSVERPDGSNFTLKIRSTKLEDSAMYFCASSEESNGVVGYNEQFFGPGTRLTVL.

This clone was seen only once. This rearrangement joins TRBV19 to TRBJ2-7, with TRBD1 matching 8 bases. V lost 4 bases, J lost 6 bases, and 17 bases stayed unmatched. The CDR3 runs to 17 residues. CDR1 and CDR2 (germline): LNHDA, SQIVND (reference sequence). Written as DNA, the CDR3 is TGTGCCAGTAGTACCCCATCCCGGACAGGGACAACTCCCGAGCAGTACTTC. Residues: CASSTPSRTGTTPEQYF.

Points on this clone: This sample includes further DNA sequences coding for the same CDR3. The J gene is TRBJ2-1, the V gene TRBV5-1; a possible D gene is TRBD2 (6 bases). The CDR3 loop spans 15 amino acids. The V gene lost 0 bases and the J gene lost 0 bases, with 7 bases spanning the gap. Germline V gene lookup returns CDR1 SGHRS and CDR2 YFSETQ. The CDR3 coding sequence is TGCGCCAGCAGCTTGGGGGGACTCTCCTACAATGAGCAGTTCTTC. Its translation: CASSLGGLSYNEQFF.

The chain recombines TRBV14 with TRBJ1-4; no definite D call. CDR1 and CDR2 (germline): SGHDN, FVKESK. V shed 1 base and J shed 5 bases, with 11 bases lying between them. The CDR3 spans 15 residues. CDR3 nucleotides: TGTGCCAGCAGCCAAGTTGGGCAGCCAAATGAAAAACTGTTTTTT. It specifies CASSQVGQPNEKLFF.

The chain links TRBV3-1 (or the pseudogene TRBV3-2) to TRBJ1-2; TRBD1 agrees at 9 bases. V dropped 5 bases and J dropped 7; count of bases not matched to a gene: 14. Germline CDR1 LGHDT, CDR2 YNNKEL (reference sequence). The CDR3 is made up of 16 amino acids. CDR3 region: CASSVVPGTGSSGYTF. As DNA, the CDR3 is TGTGCCAGCAGCGTAGTGCCCGGGACAGGGTCGTCTGGCTACACCTTC.

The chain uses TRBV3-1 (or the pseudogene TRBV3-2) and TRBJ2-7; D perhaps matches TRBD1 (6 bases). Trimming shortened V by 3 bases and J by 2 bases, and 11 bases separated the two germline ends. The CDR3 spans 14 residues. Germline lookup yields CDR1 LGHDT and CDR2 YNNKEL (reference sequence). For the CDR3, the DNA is TGTGCCAGCAGCCACGGGACATTTCCCTACGAGCAGTACTTC. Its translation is CASSHGTFPYEQYF.

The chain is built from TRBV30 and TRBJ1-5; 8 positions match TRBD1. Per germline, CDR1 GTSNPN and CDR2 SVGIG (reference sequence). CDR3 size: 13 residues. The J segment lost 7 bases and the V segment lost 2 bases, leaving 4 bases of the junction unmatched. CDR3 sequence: CAWSWTGNQPQHF. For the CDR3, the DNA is TGTGCCTGGAGTTGGACAGGGAACCAGCCCCAGCATTTT.

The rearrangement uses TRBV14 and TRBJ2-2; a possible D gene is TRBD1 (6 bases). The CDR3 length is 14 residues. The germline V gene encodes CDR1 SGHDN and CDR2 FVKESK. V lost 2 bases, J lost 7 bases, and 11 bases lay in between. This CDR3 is CASSQLRGGGELFF. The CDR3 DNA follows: TGTGCCAGCAGCCAACTCAGGGGTGGCGGGGAGCTGTTTTTT. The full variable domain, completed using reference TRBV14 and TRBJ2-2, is EAGVTQFPSHSVIEKGQTVTLRCDPISGHDNLYWYRRVMGKEIKFLLHFVKESKQDESGMPNNRFLAERTGGTYSTLKVQPAELEDSGVYFCASSQLRGGGELFFGEGSRLTVL.

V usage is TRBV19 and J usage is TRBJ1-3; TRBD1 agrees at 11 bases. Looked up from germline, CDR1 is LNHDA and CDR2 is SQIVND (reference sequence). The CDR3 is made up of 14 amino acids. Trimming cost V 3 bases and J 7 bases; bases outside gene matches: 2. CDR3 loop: CASSIGDRGNTIYF. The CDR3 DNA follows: TGTGCCAGTAGTATCGGGGACAGGGGGAACACCATATATTTT.

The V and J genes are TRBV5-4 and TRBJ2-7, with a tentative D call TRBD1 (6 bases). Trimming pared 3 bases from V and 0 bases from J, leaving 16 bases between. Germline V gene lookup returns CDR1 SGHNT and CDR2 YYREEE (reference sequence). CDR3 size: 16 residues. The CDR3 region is CASSSPGTDSSYEQYF. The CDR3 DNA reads TGTGCCAGCAGCTCGCCTGGGACGGACAGCTCCTACGAGCAGTACTTC.

The CDR3 bases are TGCGCCAGCAGTCTACGGGGACTAGACCAAGAGACCCAGTACTTC. This gives the protein CASSLRGLDQETQYF. The rearrangement links TRBV5-1 to TRBJ2-5, with 8 nucleotides matching TRBD2. V dropped 5 bases and J dropped 0; count of bases not matched to a gene: 6. CDR3 length: 15 residues. CDR1 SGHRS and CDR2 YFSETQ come from the germline V gene.

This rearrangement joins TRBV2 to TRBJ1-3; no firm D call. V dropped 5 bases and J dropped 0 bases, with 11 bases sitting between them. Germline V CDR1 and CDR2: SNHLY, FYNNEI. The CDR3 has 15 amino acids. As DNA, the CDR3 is TGTGCCAGCAGTTGGGAGATTCTCTCTGGAAACACCATATATTTT. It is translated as CASSWEILSGNTIYF.

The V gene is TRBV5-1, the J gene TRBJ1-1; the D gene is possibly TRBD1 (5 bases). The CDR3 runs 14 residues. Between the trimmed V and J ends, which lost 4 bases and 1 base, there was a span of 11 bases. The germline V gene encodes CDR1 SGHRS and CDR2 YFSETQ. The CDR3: CASSPSTGNTEAFF. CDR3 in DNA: TGCGCCAGCAGCCCCTCAACAGGGAACACTGAAGCTTTCTTT. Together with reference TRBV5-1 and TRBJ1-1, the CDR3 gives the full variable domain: KAGVTQTPRYLIKTRGQQVTLSCSPISGHRSVSWYQQTPGQGLQFLFEYFSETQRNKGNFPGRFSGRQFSNSRSEMNVSTLELGDSALYLCASSPSTGNTEAFFGQGTRLTVV.

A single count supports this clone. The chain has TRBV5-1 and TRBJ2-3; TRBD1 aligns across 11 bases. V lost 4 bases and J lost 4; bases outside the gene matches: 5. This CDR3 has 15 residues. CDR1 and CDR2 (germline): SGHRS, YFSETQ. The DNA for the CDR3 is TGCGCCAGCAGCCCAAGGGACAGGGGGTCAGATACGCAGTATTTT. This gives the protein CASSPRDRGSDTQYF.

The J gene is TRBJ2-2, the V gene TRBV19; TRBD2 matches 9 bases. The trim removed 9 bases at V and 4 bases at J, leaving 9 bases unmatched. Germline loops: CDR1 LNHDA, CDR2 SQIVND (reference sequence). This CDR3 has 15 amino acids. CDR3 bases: TGTGCCAGCTGTACCGGGACTAGCATCACCGGGGAGCTGTTTTTT. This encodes CASCTGTSITGELFF.